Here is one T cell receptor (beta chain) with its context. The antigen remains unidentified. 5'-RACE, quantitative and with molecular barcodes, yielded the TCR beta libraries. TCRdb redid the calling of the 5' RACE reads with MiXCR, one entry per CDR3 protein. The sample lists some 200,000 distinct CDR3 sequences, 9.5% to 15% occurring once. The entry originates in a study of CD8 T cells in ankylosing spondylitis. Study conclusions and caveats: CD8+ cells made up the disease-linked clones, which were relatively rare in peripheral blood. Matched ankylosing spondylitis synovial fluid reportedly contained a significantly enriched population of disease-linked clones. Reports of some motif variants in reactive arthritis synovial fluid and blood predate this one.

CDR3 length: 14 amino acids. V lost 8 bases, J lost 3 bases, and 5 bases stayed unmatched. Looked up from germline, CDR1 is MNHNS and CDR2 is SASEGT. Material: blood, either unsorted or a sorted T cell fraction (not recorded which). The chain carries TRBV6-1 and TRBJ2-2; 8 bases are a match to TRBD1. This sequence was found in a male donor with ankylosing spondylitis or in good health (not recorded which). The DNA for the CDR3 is TGTGCCAGCCCCGGACAGGGCGACACCGGGGAGCTGTTTTTT. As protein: CASPGQGDTGELFF.